The 18 T cell receptor beta chains presented below share a single source sample, sequenced in a study of OX40 agonist ivuxolimab in advanced cancers. Repertoires were generated with immunoSEQ multiplex PCR, while TCRdb's copy carries only in-frame clones and drops some. The sample includes about 58,000 clones, 75% to 90% of them seen just once. Sequenced material: CD4+ or CD8+ T cells sorted from blood, taken in a trial of the OX40 agonist ivuxolimab. Receptor source: an adult with an advanced solid tumor such as melanoma, head and neck, liver or kidney cancer.

The rearrangement joins TRBV7-9 to TRBJ2-3, with no clear D. Germline CDR1 reads SEHNR; CDR2 reads FQNEAQ (reference sequence). The CDR3 loop spans 15 amino acids. V lost 1 base, J lost 2 bases, and 10 bases lay in between. The CDR3 DNA is TGTGCCAGCAGCTTAGAGTCGGTACTCACAGATACGCAGTATTTT. Translating gives CASSLESVLTDTQYF.

The chain employs TRBV7-3 and TRBJ2-2, with 10 nucleotides matching TRBD1. The CDR3 sequence is 17 residues long. Germline V CDR1 and CDR2: SGHTA, FQGTGA. V was pared by 5 bases and J by 5 bases, with 11 bases of the junction left unmatched. The CDR3 here is CASSPRGQGTGTGELFF. The CDR3 region has the DNA TGTGCCAGCAGCCCTCGGGGACAGGGGACCGGGACCGGGGAGCTGTTTTTT.

The chain has TRBV7-3 and TRBJ2-1; 7 nucleotides align to TRBD2. The CDR3 sequence is 15 residues long. Germline V gene lookup returns CDR1 SGHTA and CDR2 FQGTGA. Trimming took 4 bases from V and 1 from J; bases not matched to a gene: 4. The CDR3 loop is CASSSDSGSYNEQFF. CDR3 DNA: TGTGCCAGCAGCTCGGATAGCGGGTCCTACAATGAGCAGTTCTTC.

The chain uses TRBV5-4 and TRBJ2-1; the match to TRBD2 covers 10 bases. The germline V gene encodes CDR1 SGHNT and CDR2 YYREEE (reference sequence). The CDR3 is made up of 15 amino acids. The V segment lost 3 bases and the J segment 6 bases; nucleotides outside the gene matches: 6. The CDR3 DNA sequence: TGTGCCAGCAGCTCCTTAGCGGGAGGAATCAATGAGCAGTTCTTC. Protein: CASSSLAGGINEQFF.

The chain carries TRBV28 and TRBJ2-5, with a possible D match to TRBD2 (6 bases). Germline CDR1 and CDR2: MDHEN and SYDVKM. This CDR3 comprises 15 residues. The V and J ends lost 4 bases and 5 bases respectively, with 17 bases between them. The CDR3 DNA sequence: TGTGCCAGCAGTTCCCCGGGGGTGGGGAGGGAGACCCAGTACTTC. It is translated as CASSSPGVGRETQYF.

Note on this clone: The junction departs from the called germline gene at one end, perhaps through a read error. The CDR3 spells CASSLSNLVGSKETQYF. The CDR3, as DNA: TGTGCTAGCAGCCTTAGTAATCTGGTCGGCTCCAAAGAGACCCAGTACTTC. The rearrangement uses TRBV7-7 and TRBJ2-5; D call uncertain. Germline lookup yields CDR1 SSHAT and CDR2 FNYEAQ (reference sequence). This CDR3 comprises 17 residues.

V gene TRBV2 combines with J gene TRBJ2-7; TRBD2 matches at 9 bases. Trimming cost V 4 bases and J 2 bases; bases outside gene matches: 6. This CDR3 is 15 amino acids long. Germline lookup yields CDR1 SNHLY and CDR2 FYNNEI. This CDR3 reads CASSGSSGAPYEQYF. The CDR3 nucleotides are TGTGCCAGCAGTGGCTCTAGCGGGGCCCCCTACGAGCAGTACTTC.

The gene calls are TRBV5-1 and TRBJ2-3; the match to TRBD2 covers 10 bases. The CDR3 totals 15 residues. The junction had 2 bases not matched to a gene; V was cut back by 0 bases and J by 4 bases. Germline loops: CDR1 SGHRS, CDR2 YFSETQ. This chain's CDR3 is CASSLVLAGADTQYF. For the CDR3, the DNA is TGCGCCAGCAGCTTGGTCCTAGCGGGAGCAGATACGCAGTATTTT.

CDR3 DNA: TGCAGCGCCGCCGGGCAGGTTGACTATGGCTACACCTTC. It is translated as CSAAGQVDYGYTF. This chain connects TRBV29-1 to TRBJ1-2; D remains ambiguous. The CDR3 length is 13 residues. The germline V and J ends were trimmed by 7 bases and 3 bases, with 15 bases remaining between them. Germline V gene data show CDR1 as SQVTM and CDR2 as ANQGSEA.

The CDR3 region is CASSEDRGLTTNYGYTF. CDR3 nucleotides: TGTGCCAGCTCAGAGGACAGGGGCCTTACAACAAACTATGGCTACACCTTC. The V and J genes are TRBV18 and TRBJ1-2, with 9 bases lining up with TRBD1. The CDR3 runs 17 residues. The germline V gene encodes CDR1 KGHSH and CDR2 LQKENI. With 5 bases clipped from V and 2 bases from J, the junction kept 12 bases outside the gene matches.

The CDR3 sequence: CASSLGAGDTQYF. The CDR3 DNA reads TGTGCCAGCAGCCTGGGGGCGGGCGATACGCAGTATTTT. The chain is built from TRBV7-2 and TRBJ2-3, with TRBD1 as a possible D gene (6 bases). This CDR3 has 13 amino acids. Germline V gene lookup returns CDR1 SGHTA and CDR2 FQGNSA. Trimming left V 5 bases short and J 6 bases short, with 12 bases between.

The chain links TRBV7-9 to TRBJ1-4; TRBD1 is a possible D gene (6 bases). Germline CDR1 is SEHNR and CDR2 is FQNEAQ (reference sequence). Trimming pared 3 bases from V and 5 bases from J, leaving 10 bases between. This CDR3 comprises 14 residues. Written as DNA, the CDR3 is TGTGCCAGCAGCTTTGGGACATACAATGAAAAACTGTTTTTT. Its translation is CASSFGTYNEKLFF.

The chain couples TRBV23-1 to TRBJ2-7; 7 nucleotides agree with TRBD2. TRBV23-1 is known as an ORF, though its function is uncertain. The CDR3 spans 15 residues. J gave up 3 bases and V 4 bases, and 9 bases lay outside the gene matches. The CDR3 nucleotides read TGCGCCAGCAGTCCACTCGAGGGAGGGGACTACGAGCAGTACTTC. It yields the protein CASSPLEGGDYEQYF.

The chain couples TRBV6-1 to TRBJ2-5; D perhaps matches TRBD1 (5 bases). V was trimmed by 1 base and J by 5 bases, leaving 14 bases between them. The CDR3 covers 15 residues. Germline-derived CDR1 and CDR2 are MNHNS and SASEGT. CDR3 in DNA: TGTGCCAGCAGTGAAGGAAGGGGCATCGGGGAGACCCAGTACTTC. Protein product: CASSEGRGIGETQYF.

The rearrangement joins TRBV25-1 to TRBJ1-2; no clear D gene. Per the germline V gene, CDR1 is MGHDK and CDR2 is SYGVNS. The CDR3 totals 12 residues. The V end lost 4 bases, the J end lost 2 bases, and 5 bases lay between the germline ends. DNA of the CDR3: TGTGCCAGCAGTGCAGTGAACTATGGCTACACCTTC. Translating gives CASSAVNYGYTF.

V usage is TRBV7-9 and J usage is TRBJ1-1, with D perhaps TRBD1 (5 bases). The germline V and J ends were trimmed by 4 bases and 1 base, with 16 bases remaining between them. Germline loops: CDR1 SEHNR, CDR2 FQNEAQ (reference sequence). The CDR3 length is 16 residues. CDR3 sequence reads: CASSSAGRGTNTEAFF. The CDR3 region has the DNA TGTGCCAGCAGCTCCGCCGGTCGGGGGACGAACACTGAAGCTTTCTTT. The variable domain in full, completed from reference TRBV7-9 and TRBJ1-1, reads DTGVSQNPRHKITKRGQNVTFRCDPISEHNRLYWYRQTLGQGPEFLTYFQNEAQLEKSRLLSDRFSAERPKGSFSTLEIQRTEQGDSAMYLCASSSAGRGTNTEAFFGQGTRLTVV.

The chain uses TRBV19 and TRBJ1-2; TRBD1 is a possible D gene (6 bases). Germline CDR1 is LNHDA and CDR2 is SQIVND (reference sequence). This CDR3 region has 14 residues. Trimming removed 5 bases from V and 0 bases from J, with 10 bases in between. The CDR3 region is CASSPQGPNYGYTF. The CDR3 coding sequence is TGTGCCAGTAGTCCTCAGGGGCCTAACTATGGCTACACCTTC.

The V call is TRBV5-8, the J call TRBJ2-5; 11 bases fit TRBD2. Germline V CDR1 and CDR2: SGHTS, YDEGEE. The CDR3 runs to 15 residues. Trimming removed 4 bases from V and 2 bases from J; junction bases left unmatched: 4. This chain's CDR3 is CASSVGTSGQETQYF. The CDR3 DNA sequence: TGTGCCAGCAGCGTAGGGACTAGCGGACAAGAGACCCAGTACTTC.